The entry below gives a single TCR beta chain sequence along with its context. Its antigen is unidentified. PCR used 60 Vbeta primers and 13 Jbeta primers. Clones were sequenced by immunoSEQ multiplex PCR, and TCRdb holds only the in-frame ones, with some missing. The table has under 110,000 clones, under 80% seen once. The data belong to a study of cytomegalovirus exposure and HLA in healthy donors. Overall study results and limits: Judged likely to be a sequencing artifact was a cluster of highly shared sequence variants. Cytomegalovirus status was reportedly diagnosed by the classifier with high sensitivity and specificity. A few CMV-associated chains proved CMV antigen-specific in vitro.

The sequence derives from a man between 60 and 75 years old in good health and CMV-seronegative. Material for sequencing was PBMCs.

DNA for the CDR3: TGTGCCAGTACCATGGGGGGGTATAGCAATCAGCCCCAGCATTTT. Its translation: CASTMGGYSNQPQHF. This chain links TRBV19 with TRBJ1-5, with D maybe TRBD1 (5 bases). The CDR3 extends over 15 amino acids. Germline-derived CDR1 and CDR2 are LNHDA and SQIVND (reference sequence). Trimming took off 7 bases at V and 0 bases at J, with 13 bases between the two ends.